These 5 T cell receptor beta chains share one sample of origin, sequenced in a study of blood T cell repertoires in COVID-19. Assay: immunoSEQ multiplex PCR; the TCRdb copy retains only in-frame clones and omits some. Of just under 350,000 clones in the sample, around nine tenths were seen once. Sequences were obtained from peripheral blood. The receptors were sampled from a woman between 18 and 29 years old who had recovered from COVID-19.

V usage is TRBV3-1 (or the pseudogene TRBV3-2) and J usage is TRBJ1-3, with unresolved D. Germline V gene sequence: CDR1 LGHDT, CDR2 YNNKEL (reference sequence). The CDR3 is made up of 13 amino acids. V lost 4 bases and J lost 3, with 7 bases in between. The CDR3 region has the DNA TGTGCCAGCAGCCGAGAACTTGGAAACACCATATATTTT. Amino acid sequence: CASSRELGNTIYF.

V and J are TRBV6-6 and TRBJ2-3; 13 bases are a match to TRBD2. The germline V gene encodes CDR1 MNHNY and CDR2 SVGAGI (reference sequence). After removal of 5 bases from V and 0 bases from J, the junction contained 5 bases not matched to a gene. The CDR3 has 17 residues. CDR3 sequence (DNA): TGTGCCAGCAGTCGGACTAGCGGGAGCCACAGCACAGATACGCAGTATTTT. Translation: CASSRTSGSHSTDTQYF.

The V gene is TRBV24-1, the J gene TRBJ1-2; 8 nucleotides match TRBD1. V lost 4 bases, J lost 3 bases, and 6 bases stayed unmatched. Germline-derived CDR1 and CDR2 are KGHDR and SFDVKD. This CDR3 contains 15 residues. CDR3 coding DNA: TGTGCCACCAGTGACCAAGGACAGGGAGACTATGGCTACACCTTC. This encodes CATSDQGQGDYGYTF.

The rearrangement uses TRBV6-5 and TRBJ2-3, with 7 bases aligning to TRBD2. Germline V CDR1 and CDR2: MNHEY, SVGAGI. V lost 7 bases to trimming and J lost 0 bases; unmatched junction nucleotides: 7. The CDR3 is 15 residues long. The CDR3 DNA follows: TGTGCCAGCACCCGAGCGGGGCCTAGCACAGATACGCAGTATTTT. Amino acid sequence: CASTRAGPSTDTQYF.

The CDR3 DNA reads TGTGCCAGCAGCCCAGGACAGTATAGCAATCAGCCCCAGCATTTT. It is translated as CASSPGQYSNQPQHF. The chain carries TRBV5-4 and TRBJ1-5; D perhaps matches TRBD1 (6 bases). This CDR3 comprises 15 residues. The germline CDR1 and CDR2 sequences are SGHNT and YYREEE (reference sequence). V shed 4 bases and J shed 0 bases, with 11 bases lying between them.